These 27 T cell receptor beta chains were sequenced from one sample in a study of blood T cell repertoires in COVID-19. Some clones are missing from TCRdb's copy, which holds only in-frame ones; the method was immunoSEQ multiplex PCR. The table shows roughly 290,000 clones, with under 90% occurring only once. Sample: PBMCs or T cells enriched from blood (not recorded which). The receptors derive from a woman aged 35 to 49 who had recovered from COVID-19.

The chain has TRBV19 and TRBJ1-6; 7 nucleotides agree with TRBD1. V shed 4 bases, J shed 16 bases, and the junction held 13 bases outside the gene matches. CDR1 LNHDA and CDR2 SQIVND come from the germline V gene (reference sequence). This CDR3 comprises 14 residues. Here the CDR3 reads CASSSNSGTAKLHF. The CDR3 nucleotides read TGTGCCAGTAGTAGCAATTCCGGGACAGCCAAACTCCACTTT. Full variable domain (outside the CDR3, taken from reference TRBV19 and TRBJ1-6): DGGITQSPKYLFRKEGQNVTLSCEQNLNHDAMYWYRQDPGQGLRLIYYSQIVNDFQKGDIAEGYSVSREKKESFPLTVTSAQKNPTAFYLCASSSNSGTAKLHFGNGTRLTVT.

The rearrangement joins TRBV30 to TRBJ1-6, with D tentatively TRBD1 (6 bases). Germline assignment: CDR1 GTSNPN and CDR2 SVGIG (reference sequence). The CDR3 totals 16 residues. V shed 0 bases and J shed 9 bases, with 18 bases lying between them. The CDR3 loop reads CAWSVRLDRFGSPLHF. In DNA form, the CDR3 reads TGTGCCTGGAGTGTACGTCTCGACAGGTTTGGTTCACCCCTCCACTTT.

The chain employs TRBV10-3 and TRBJ1-1, with 8 bases aligning to TRBD1. The CDR3 length is 14 residues. Germline V lookup: CDR1 ENHRY, CDR2 SYGVKD. Trimming at V came to 0 bases and at J to 3 bases, leaving 0 bases not matched to a gene. CDR3 protein: CAISESTGDTEAFF. As DNA, the CDR3 is TGTGCCATCAGTGAGTCGACAGGGGACACTGAAGCTTTCTTT.

J is TRBJ1-6 and V is TRBV19; D is undetermined. The CDR3 is 15 amino acids. In germline, CDR1 is LNHDA, CDR2 SQIVND (reference sequence). Trimming took off 1 base at V and 7 bases at J, with 11 bases between the two ends. The CDR3 region is CASSIGGRSNSPLHF. The CDR3 nucleotides read TGTGCCAGTAGTATAGGAGGGAGGAGCAATTCACCCCTCCACTTT.

The chain links TRBV5-8 to TRBJ1-5; D might be TRBD1 (6 bases). This CDR3 has 15 residues. V lost 6 bases to trimming and J lost 3 bases, with 16 bases between them. Germline CDR1 SGHTS, CDR2 YDEGEE. CDR3 in amino acids: CASIKQGVPNQPQHF. Here the CDR3 DNA reads TGTGCCAGCATAAAACAGGGAGTCCCCAATCAGCCCCAGCATTTT.

V gene TRBV5-1 combines with J gene TRBJ2-2; 12 bases align to TRBD2. Trimming at V came to 5 bases and at J to 5 bases, leaving 4 bases not matched to a gene. The CDR3 is 15 residues long. Germline lookup yields CDR1 SGHRS and CDR2 YFSETQ. As DNA, the CDR3 is TGCGCCAGCAGTAAGACTAGCGGGGGAACCGGGGAGCTGTTTTTT. Translation: CASSKTSGGTGELFF.

V is TRBV7-8 and J is TRBJ1-2, with 9 bases identical to TRBD1. The CDR3 has 15 residues. V shed 5 bases and J 4 bases; nucleotides not matched to a gene: 8. Germline CDR1 SGHVS, CDR2 FQNEAQ. The chain's CDR3 is CASSPRDRVIYGYTF. The CDR3 DNA follows: TGTGCCAGCAGCCCCCGGGACAGGGTTATCTATGGCTACACCTTC. The full variable domain, completed using reference TRBV7-8 and TRBJ1-2, is GAGVSQSPRYKVAKRGQDVALRCDPISGHVSLFWYQQALGQGPEFLTYFQNEAQLDKSGLPSDRFFAERPEGSVSTLKIQRTQQEDSAVYLCASSPRDRVIYGYTFGSGTRLTVV.

The V and J genes are TRBV27 and TRBJ1-1; D may be TRBD1 (6 bases). This CDR3 region has 13 residues. Germline CDR1 and CDR2: MNHEY and SMNVEV (reference sequence). With 4 bases removed from V and 4 bases from J, the gap between germline ends came to 10 bases. This chain's CDR3 is CASSYYRATEAFF. DNA for the CDR3: TGTGCCAGCAGTTATTACAGGGCCACTGAAGCTTTCTTT.

This chain uses TRBV24-1 with TRBJ2-1; 13 positions agree with TRBD2. Germline V CDR1 and CDR2: KGHDR, SFDVKD. This CDR3 comprises 20 residues. V shed 2 bases and J 0 bases; nucleotides not matched to a gene: 9. As DNA, the CDR3 is TGTGCCACCAGTGATTCCCAGTCGGGACTAGCGGGACGCTCCTACAATGAGCAGTTCTTC. The encoded protein is CATSDSQSGLAGRSYNEQFF.

This clone was picked up a small number of times. The CDR3 is CASSHSQGQPTRAEAFF. CDR3 sequence (DNA): TGCGCCAGCAGCCATTCGCAGGGGCAGCCAACACGAGCTGAAGCTTTCTTT. The J gene is TRBJ1-1, the V gene TRBV5-1; D is perhaps TRBD1 (6 bases). Trimming shortened V by 4 bases and J by 6 bases, and 25 bases separated the two germline ends. Germline-derived CDR1 and CDR2 are SGHRS and YFSETQ. The CDR3 has 17 residues.

V gene TRBV28 combines with J gene TRBJ1-2; possible D gene TRBD1, 5 bases. The CDR3 is 15 residues long. V dropped 1 base and J dropped 4 bases, with 13 bases sitting between them. Germline V gene data show CDR1 as MDHEN and CDR2 as SYDVKM. For the CDR3, the DNA is TGTGCCAGCAGTTTATATCGGGGGTCGGCCTATGGCTACACCTTC. This translates into CASSLYRGSAYGYTF.

The V and J genes are TRBV6-5 and TRBJ1-2; tentative D call: TRBD1 (5 bases). CDR3 length equals 13 residues. Trimming stripped 2 bases from V and 3 bases from J, with 7 bases between. The germline gives CDR1 MNHEY, CDR2 SVGAGI. The CDR3 DNA sequence: TGTGCCAGCAGTTACGGCAGGGACTATGGCTACACCTTC. Amino acid sequence: CASSYGRDYGYTF.

The CDR3 DNA sequence: TGCAGTGCCCCCGACATAAAAGCCCAGCATTTT. Amino acid sequence: CSAPDIKAQHF. The chain joins TRBV20-1 to TRBJ1-5; D remains ambiguous. There are 11 residues in the CDR3. Trimming shortened V by 6 bases and J by 11 bases, and 14 bases separated the two germline ends. The germline V gene has CDR1 DFQATT and CDR2 SNEGSKA (reference sequence).

V is TRBV6-5 and J is TRBJ1-6; D gene uncertain. Per germline, CDR1 MNHEY and CDR2 SVGAGI. Between the trimmed V and J ends, which lost 4 bases and 11 bases, there was a span of 9 bases. This CDR3 contains 12 residues. The CDR3 loop is CASSFSGTPLHF. The DNA for the CDR3 is TGTGCCAGCAGTTTCTCCGGGACACCCCTCCACTTT.

The V and J genes are TRBV6-2 or TRBV6-3 and TRBJ1-6; the match to TRBD1 covers 9 bases. The CDR3 is 17 residues long. Germline V gene sequence: CDR1 MNHEY, CDR2 SVGEGT. After removal of 2 bases from V and 6 bases from J, the junction contained 8 bases not matched to a gene. The CDR3 loop reads CASSYPGQGSSNSPLHF. CDR3 in DNA: TGTGCCAGCAGTTACCCGGGACAGGGATCAAGTAATTCACCCCTCCACTTT.

The chain couples TRBV2 to TRBJ2-7; the match to TRBD1 covers 8 bases. CDR1 and CDR2 from the germline V gene are SNHLY and FYNNEI. The CDR3 runs 19 residues. Trimming at V came to 2 bases and at J to 0 bases, leaving 15 bases not matched to a gene. The CDR3 reads CASSEWGQAEINLSYEQYF. DNA of the CDR3: TGTGCCAGCAGTGAATGGGGACAGGCTGAAATAAACCTCTCCTACGAGCAGTACTTC. Drawing the rest from reference TRBV2 and TRBJ2-7, the complete variable domain is EPEVTQTPSHQVTQMGQEVILRCVPISNHLYFYWYRQILGQKVEFLVSFYNNEISEKSEIFDDQFSVERPDGSNFTLKIRSTKLEDSAMYFCASSEWGQAEINLSYEQYFGPGTRLTVT.

Of note for this clone: The CDR3 ends on some other residue instead of the conserved phenylalanine or tryptophan, so this is likely a read error. It is unclear where the CDR3 begins or ends on the DNA, so no DNA is shown, and the CDR3 is as TCRdb lists it. This chain joins TRBV24-1 and TRBJ1-4. Germline CDR1 and CDR2: KGHDR and SFDVKD. The CDR3 extends over 11 residues, inclusive of both ends. The CDR3 is CATSDFPAAYE.

The chain recombines TRBV19 with TRBJ1-6, with a tentative D call TRBD1 (5 bases). V lost 3 bases and J lost 5, with 8 bases in between. CDR3 length: 14 amino acids. From germline, CDR1 is LNHDA and CDR2 SQIVND (reference sequence). The CDR3 region is CASSISGNNSPLHF. The DNA for the CDR3 is TGTGCCAGTAGTATTTCAGGGAATAATTCACCCCTCCACTTT.

The gene calls are TRBV3-1 (or the pseudogene TRBV3-2) and TRBJ2-2; TRBD2 is a possible D gene (6 bases). This CDR3 has 16 amino acids. Germline CDR1 is LGHDT and CDR2 is YNNKEL (reference sequence). V was trimmed by 1 base and J by 1 base, leaving 10 bases between them. CDR3 loop: CASSQGLAMNTGELFF. In nucleotides, the CDR3 is TGTGCCAGCAGCCAAGGGCTAGCGATGAACACCGGGGAGCTGTTTTTT.

The chain couples TRBV6-2 or TRBV6-3 to TRBJ1-3, with 10 bases lining up with TRBD1. V trimming: 5 bases; J trimming: 1 base; junction bases outside the gene matches: 5. The CDR3 has 16 residues. Germline CDR1 and CDR2: MNHEY and SVGEGT. DNA of the CDR3: TGTGCCAGCAGTCCCGGGACAGGGGATTCTGGAAACACCATATATTTT. It specifies CASSPGTGDSGNTIYF.

J is TRBJ1-5 and V is TRBV19, with a weak D call TRBD1 (6 bases). CDR1 is LNHDA, CDR2 SQIVND, per germline (reference sequence). V lost 9 bases and J 6 bases, leaving 18 bases between the germline ends. CDR3 length equals 14 residues. The CDR3 reads CASIDRSRSQPQHF. The CDR3 region has the DNA TGTGCCAGCATCGACAGGTCCCGCAGTCAGCCCCAGCATTTT.

Concerning this clone itself: At one of its ends the junction is not consistent with the germline gene, which may arise from a read error. The CDR3 spells CASSGGQVGYTIYF. In DNA form, the CDR3 reads TGTGCCAGCAGTGGGGGGCAGGTTGGATACACCATATATTTT. V usage is TRBV2 and J usage is TRBJ1-3; weak D call: TRBD1 (6 bases). There are 14 residues in the CDR3. CDR1 is SNHLY and CDR2 is FYNNEI in the germline V gene.

J is TRBJ2-1 and V is TRBV9, with 9 bases lining up with TRBD2. Losses at the gene ends were 1 base for V and 10 bases for J; bases not matched to a gene: 9. CDR3 length: 15 residues. Germline V gene data show CDR1 as SGDLS and CDR2 as YYNGEE. CDR3 sequence reads: CASSVNDGLAFEQFF. CDR3 in DNA: TGTGCCAGCAGCGTAAACGATGGACTAGCGTTCGAGCAGTTCTTC.

This clone came up a few times. The chain links TRBV6-2 or TRBV6-3 to TRBJ1-1; the D gene is possibly TRBD1 (5 bases). The V and J ends lost 6 bases and 1 base respectively, with 9 bases between them. The CDR3 runs to 13 residues. The V gene's germline CDR1 is MNHEY and CDR2 SVGEGT. CDR3 nucleotides: TGTGCCAGCAGCTTAACAGGGAACACTGAAGCTTTCTTT. Protein: CASSLTGNTEAFF.

The table lists this clone with a count of one. This sequence joins TRBV7-3 and TRBJ2-3; 8 bases match TRBD1. V trimming: 5 bases; J trimming: 0 bases; junction bases outside the gene matches: 4. The CDR3 totals 15 residues. CDR1 SGHTA and CDR2 FQGTGA come from the germline V gene. CDR3 DNA sequence: TGTGCCAGCAGCAGGACAGGGCATAGCACAGATACGCAGTATTTT. It codes for CASSRTGHSTDTQYF.

This clone appeared once. The chain has TRBV4-3 and TRBJ2-3, with 7 positions matching TRBD1. J gave up 2 bases and V 1 base, and 6 bases lay outside the gene matches. This CDR3 is built from 16 residues. Germline assignment: CDR1 LGHNA and CDR2 YSLEER. As DNA, the CDR3 is TGCGCCAGCAGCCAAGGGTATAGGGGGCTCACAGATACGCAGTATTTT. Encoded protein: CASSQGYRGLTDTQYF.

The rearrangement links TRBV7-9 to TRBJ2-7, with 8 bases identical to TRBD1. V was clipped by 5 bases and J by 5 bases; unmatched bases: 8. The CDR3 covers 14 residues. CDR1 and CDR2 (germline): SEHNR, FQNEAQ (reference sequence). This chain's CDR3 is CASSRTGMLNEQYF. DNA for the CDR3: TGTGCCAGCAGCCGGACAGGGATGTTGAACGAGCAGTACTTC.